Listed below are T cell receptor beta chains from one sample, sequenced in a study of post-analysis software for immune sequencing data. TCRdb re-called the PCR reads through MiXCR, storing one row per CDR3 protein. In the table there are roughly 540,000 distinct CDR3 sequences, 34% of which are singletons. Sequenced: blood. Receptors originate from a girl aged 2-17 years with multiple sclerosis. Both conserved end residues are part of each CDR3. A D gene is named only where the DNA matches it firmly. For some rows the clone size is stated as once, few or many, or as a class when expanded; others skip it.

>TRBJ2-1|few|.|16|TRBV6-4
CASSVLTRAPLNEQFF
TGTGCCAGCAGTGTCCTAACCCGGGCACCCCTCAATGAGCAGTTCTTC
>TRBJ1-2|few|TRBD1|13|TRBV6-2/TRBV6-3
CPRGTASNYGYTF
TGTCCCAGGGGGACAGCTTCTAACTATGGCTACACCTTC
>TRBJ1-2|.|TRBD1|15|TRBV12-3/TRBV12-4
CASSLQGLGGYGYTF
TGTGCCAGCAGTCTACAGGGGCTTGGAGGCTATGGCTACACCTTC
>TRBJ2-1|.|.|14|TRBV5-1
CASSLSLVDNEQFF
TGCGCCAGCAGCTTGAGCCTAGTTGACAATGAGCAGTTCTTC
>TRBJ2-5|.|TRBD1|15|TRBV20-1
CSASNPRGPGETQYF
TGCAGTGCTAGTAACCCCAGGGGGCCAGGGGAGACCCAGTACTTC
>TRBJ2-7|.|.|15|TRBV5-1
CASSLAAGHFYEQYF
TGCGCCAGCAGCTTGGCCGCTGGACACTTCTACGAGCAGTACTTC
>TRBJ1-5|few|TRBD1|15|TRBV29-1
CSGGDRNYSNQPQHF
TGCAGCGGGGGGGACAGGAATTATAGCAATCAGCCCCAGCATTTT
>TRBJ2-2|once|TRBD1|14|TRBV5-1
CASSMTGYAGELFF
TGCGCCAGCAGCATGACAGGGTACGCCGGGGAGCTGTTTTTT
>TRBJ1-2|.|.|15|TRBV7-8
CASSPAPGTRDGYTF
TGTGCCAGCAGCCCCGCCCCCGGGACAAGAGATGGCTACACCTTC
>TRBJ2-1|many|.|13|TRBV12-5
CASGLVQANEQFF
TGTGCTAGTGGTTTGGTACAAGCAAATGAGCAGTTCTTC
>TRBJ1-2|.|.|19|TRBV12-3/TRBV12-4
CASSLSPEGWGILPGGYTF
TGTGCCAGCAGTTTATCCCCTGAGGGGTGGGGGATCCTACCCGGTGGCTACACCTTC
>TRBJ1-2|many|TRBD1|15|TRBV5-1
CASSLAATGAYGYTF
TGCGCCAGCAGCTTGGCGGCGACAGGGGCCTATGGCTACACCTTC
>TRBJ1-4|once|.|13|TRBV6-1
CASSDPPGLKLFF
TGTGCCAGCAGTGATCCCCCGGGACTCAAACTGTTTTTT
>TRBJ2-5|.|TRBD2|14|TRBV10-2
CASSDGGAKETQYF
TGCGCCAGCAGTGACGGGGGGGCCAAAGAGACCCAGTACTTC
>TRBJ2-7|few|.|14|TRBV12-3/TRBV12-4
CASSRTQVYYEQYF
TGTGCCAGCAGCCGTACCCAGGTATACTACGAGCAGTACTTC
>TRBJ1-1|.|.|12|TRBV20-1
CSASPDPSGAFF
TGCAGTGCTAGCCCTGACCCCTCGGGAGCTTTCTTT
>TRBJ2-3|many|.|11|TRBV20-1
CSAQYPDTQYF
TGCAGTGCGCAGTATCCAGATACGCAGTATTTT
>TRBJ1-2|few|.|13|TRBV5-6
CASSFEGGDGYTF
TGTGCCAGCAGCTTTGAGGGAGGAGATGGCTACACCTTC
>TRBJ2-4|.|TRBD1|17|TRBV5-1
CASSAAGGAIFKNIQYF
TGCGCCAGCAGCGCCGCAGGGGGCGCGATATTCAAAAACATTCAGTACTTC
>TRBJ2-2|.|TRBD1|15|TRBV9
CACSPQGAYTGELFF
TGTGCCTGCAGCCCACAGGGGGCCTACACCGGGGAGCTGTTTTTT
>TRBJ2-5|few|.|11|TRBV7-6
CASSQTGTQYF
TGTGCCAGCAGCCAAACGGGGACCCAGTACTTC
>TRBJ1-6|few|.|13|TRBV5-1
CASSLQANSPLHF
TGCGCCAGCAGCTTACAGGCAAATTCACCCCTCCACTTT